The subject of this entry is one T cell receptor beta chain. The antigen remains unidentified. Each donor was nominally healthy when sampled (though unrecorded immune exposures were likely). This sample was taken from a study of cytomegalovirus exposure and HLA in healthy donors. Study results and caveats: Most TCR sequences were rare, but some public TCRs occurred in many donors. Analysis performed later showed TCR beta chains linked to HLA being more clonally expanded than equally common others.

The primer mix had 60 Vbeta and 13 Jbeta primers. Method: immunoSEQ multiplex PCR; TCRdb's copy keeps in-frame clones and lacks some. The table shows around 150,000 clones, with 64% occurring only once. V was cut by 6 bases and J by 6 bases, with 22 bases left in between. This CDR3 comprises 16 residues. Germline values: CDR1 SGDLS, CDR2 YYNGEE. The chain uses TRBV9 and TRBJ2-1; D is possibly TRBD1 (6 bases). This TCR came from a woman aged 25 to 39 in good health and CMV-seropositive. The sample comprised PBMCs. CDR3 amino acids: CASNTGTPTNGNEQFF. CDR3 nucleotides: TGTGCCAGCAACACCGGGACACCCACAAACGGCAATGAGCAGTTCTTC.